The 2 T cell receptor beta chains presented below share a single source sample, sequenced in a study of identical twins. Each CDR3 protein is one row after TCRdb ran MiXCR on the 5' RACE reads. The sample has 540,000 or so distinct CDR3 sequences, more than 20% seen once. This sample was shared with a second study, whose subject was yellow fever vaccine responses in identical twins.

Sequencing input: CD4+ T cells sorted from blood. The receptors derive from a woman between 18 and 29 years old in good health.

CDR3: CASSQGIAGVLAKNIQYF. CDR3 nucleotide sequence: TGTGCCAGCAGCCAAGGGATAGCGGGGGTACTAGCCAAAAACATTCAGTACTTC. The chain has TRBV3-1 and TRBJ2-4, with 9 positions matching TRBD2. This CDR3 region has 18 residues. With V trimmed by 1 base and J by 0 bases, 7 bases remained unmatched. CDR1 is LGHDT and CDR2 is YNNKEL in the germline V gene (reference sequence).

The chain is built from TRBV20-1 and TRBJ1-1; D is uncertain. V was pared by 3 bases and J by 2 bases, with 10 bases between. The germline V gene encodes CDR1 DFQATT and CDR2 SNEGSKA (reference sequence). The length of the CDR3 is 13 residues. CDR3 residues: CSASVQPNTEAFF. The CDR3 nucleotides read TGCAGTGCTAGCGTCCAGCCAAACACTGAAGCTTTCTTT.